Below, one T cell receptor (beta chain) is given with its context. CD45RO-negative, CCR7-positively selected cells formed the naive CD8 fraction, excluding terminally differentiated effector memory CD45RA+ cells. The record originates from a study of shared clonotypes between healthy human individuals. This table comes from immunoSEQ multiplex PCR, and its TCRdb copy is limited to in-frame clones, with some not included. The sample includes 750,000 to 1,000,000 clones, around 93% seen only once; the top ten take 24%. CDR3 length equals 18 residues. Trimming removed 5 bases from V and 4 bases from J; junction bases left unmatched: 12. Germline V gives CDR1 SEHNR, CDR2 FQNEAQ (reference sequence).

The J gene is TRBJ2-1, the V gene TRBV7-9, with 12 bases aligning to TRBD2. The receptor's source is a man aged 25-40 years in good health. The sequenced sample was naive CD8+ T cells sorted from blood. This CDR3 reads CASSQTRATSGSYNEQFF. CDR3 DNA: TGTGCCAGCAGCCAGACCAGAGCGACTAGCGGGAGTTACAATGAGCAGTTCTTC.